This T cell receptor beta chain was sequenced in a study of cytomegalovirus exposure and HLA in healthy donors. About the study: The platform used for the roughly 120 validation repertoires matched that of the approximately 640 first-cohort repertoires, a later analysis reported. General study findings and limits: It was found in a later analysis that first-cohort TCR clusters tended to co-occur in the 100 to 150 validation repertoires. The study designated 150 or so TCR beta chains cytomegalovirus-associated.

Germline assignment: CDR1 MGHDK and CDR2 SYGVNS. V dropped 5 bases and J dropped 2 bases, with 10 bases sitting between them. The length of the CDR3 is 13 residues. The sample holds many counts of this clone. Antigen unknown. The data were produced by immunoSEQ multiplex PCR, yet TCRdb's version contains in-frame clones alone and is incomplete. The data show 110,000 or so clones, approximately 88% seen once. The V gene is TRBV25-1, the J gene TRBJ2-7; possibly TRBD2 for D (5 bases). The sample taken for sequencing was PBMCs. The TCR sequence derives from a man between 18 and 29 years old in good health and CMV-seronegative. The CDR3 reads CASSSGLAYEQYF. The CDR3 DNA reads as TGTGCCAGCAGTTCTGGACTGGCCTACGAGCAGTACTTC.